The clone carrying this TCR beta chain was seen more than once but under ten times. Its antigen is still unknown. The record originates from a study of T cell repertoires in cytomegalovirus infection. Study-wide results and limits: Public TCR beta family frequency separated CMV-and-HLA carriers, including in an independent cohort.

In TCRdb, the reads were re-called with MiXCR into one record per CDR3 protein. The data contain roughly 180,000 distinct CDR3 sequences, about 15% of them singletons. Material: CD8+ T cells from PBMCs. The TCR was taken from a human donor in good health (CMV status not recorded). Some clones in this sample may be carry-over from other donors' samples.

The CDR3 coding sequence is TGTGCCAGCAGTGGTGGACTGGGTACCTACGAGCAGTACTTC. Its protein is CASSGGLGTYEQYF. This chain uses TRBV12-3 or TRBV12-4 with TRBJ2-7; TRBD2 is a possible D gene (5 bases). This CDR3 is built from 14 residues. V dropped 5 bases and J dropped 2 bases, with 13 bases sitting between them.